The 17 T cell receptor beta chains below were found in one sample sequenced in a study of blood T cells in healthy people across ages. With a J-beta primer mix and a sample-barcoded 5' primer, a second PCR ran roughly 6 to 11 cycles. A single record per CDR3 protein comes from TCRdb applying MiXCR to the 5' RACE reads. The profile covers over a million distinct CDR3 sequences, with less than 25% appearing a single time and around 0.75% taken by the ten largest. These data also featured in a second study, about T cells of mothers and their children.

Sequenced input: blood. The receptor set was obtained from a girl aged 2-9 years in good health.

This clonotype was seen more than once but under ten times. One end of the junction fails to match germline, which may point to a read error. V usage is TRBV5-1 and J usage is TRBJ2-5, with D maybe TRBD2 (6 bases). This CDR3 has 14 amino acids. Germline-derived CDR1 and CDR2 are SGHRS and YFSETQ. The CDR3 sequence is CASSRGGPGETRYF. The CDR3, as DNA: TGCGCCAGCAGCCGTGGAGGGCCAGGAGAGACCCGGTACTTC.

J is TRBJ1-5 and V is TRBV2; 7 positions match TRBD1. The CDR3 has 13 residues. J lost 6 bases, V lost 5 bases, and 4 bases had no gene match. Germline V gives CDR1 SNHLY, CDR2 FYNNEI. For the CDR3, the DNA is TGTGCCAGCAGTAACAGGGGTATTCAGCCCCAGCATTTT. It translates to CASSNRGIQPQHF.

This chain connects TRBV19 to TRBJ2-7; weak D call: TRBD1 (6 bases). The V gene lost 5 bases and the J gene lost 6 bases, with 14 bases spanning the gap. This CDR3 is built from 13 residues. From germline, CDR1 is LNHDA and CDR2 SQIVND (reference sequence). The CDR3 nucleotides read TGTGCCAGTAGTCCGCGGACAGCTGCCGAGCAGTACTTC. Residues: CASSPRTAAEQYF.

Note on this clonotype: One end of the junction varies from germline; a read error may be responsible. V usage is TRBV15 and J usage is TRBJ1-1; TRBD1 is a possible D gene (6 bases). This CDR3 is 14 amino acids long. CDR1 is LNHNV, CDR2 YYDKDF, per germline (reference sequence). This chain's CDR3 is CATSSRAGDTEAFF. In nucleotides, the CDR3 is TGTGCCACCAGCAGCAGGGCGGGGGACACTGAGGCTTTCTTT.

The chain uses TRBV7-9 and TRBJ1-4; D remains unclear. Germline V gene sequence: CDR1 SEHNR, CDR2 FQNEAQ (reference sequence). V lost 3 bases to trimming and J lost 8 bases, with 10 bases between them. There are 13 residues in the CDR3. The CDR3 region is CASSLNTGEKLFF. CDR3 in DNA: TGTGCCAGCAGCTTGAATACGGGGGAAAAACTGTTTTTT.

This clonotype was seen a handful of times. The chain employs TRBV7-2 and TRBJ2-5, with TRBD2 matching 15 bases. Judging by the DNA end, TRBJ2-1 fits better; the J call may be wrong. This CDR3 is 17 amino acids long. Germline assignment: CDR1 SGHTA and CDR2 FQGNSA. CDR3: CASSFRTSGRVPPEQFF. CDR3 nucleotides: TGTGCCAGCAGCTTTCGGACTAGCGGGAGGGTACCCCCTGAGCAGTTCTTC.

The chain employs TRBV7-8 and TRBJ2-2; 7 bases match TRBD1. J lost 3 bases, V lost 3 bases, and 10 bases had no gene match. CDR3 length: 17 residues. Germline V lookup: CDR1 SGHVS, CDR2 FQNEAQ. As DNA, the CDR3 is TGTGCCAGCAGCTTTACAGGGGTCCCTGACTACACCGGGGAGCTGTTTTTT. It codes for CASSFTGVPDYTGELFF.

This clonotype occurred a few times. V and J are TRBV10-3 and TRBJ2-4; the D gene could be TRBD1 or TRBD2 (5 bases each). Trimming left V 4 bases short and J 8 bases short, with 9 bases between. Germline CDR1 is ENHRY and CDR2 is SYGVKD. The CDR3 contains 12 residues. CDR3 nucleotide sequence: TGTGCCATCAGTGCTCTGGGGGACATTCAGTACTTC. Translating it yields CAISALGDIQYF.

This clonotype was observed a few times. The chain combines TRBV6-2 or TRBV6-3 with TRBJ1-6; D is perhaps TRBD1 (6 bases). The V end was cut by 6 bases, the J end by 2 bases, with 14 bases between. Germline-derived CDR1 and CDR2 are MNHEY and SVGEGT. The CDR3 runs to 16 residues. CDR3 DNA sequence: TGTGCCAGCAGCCTCAGGGGAGGCACCTATAATTCACCCCTCCACTTT. Translation: CASSLRGGTYNSPLHF.

The rearrangement links TRBV29-1 to TRBJ2-7, with D perhaps matching TRBD1 (6 bases). V was pared by 1 base and J by 6 bases, with 19 bases between. The CDR3 totals 15 residues. Germline values: CDR1 SQVTM, CDR2 ANQGSEA. The CDR3 bases are TGCAGCGTTGAAGCCTCGGACAGAGGGGATGTCGAGCAGTACTTC. Protein product: CSVEASDRGDVEQYF.

This clonotype was recorded a few times. V usage is TRBV2 and J usage is TRBJ2-1, with TRBD2 identical over 12 bases. The CDR3 has 14 residues. Per germline, CDR1 SNHLY and CDR2 FYNNEI. With V trimmed by 7 bases and J by 7 bases, 5 bases remained unmatched. The CDR3 reads CASTGTSGSNEQFF. The DNA for the CDR3 is TGTGCCAGCACCGGGACTAGCGGGTCAAATGAGCAGTTCTTC.

This clonotype was picked up one time. The CDR3 region is CASSVTDVPQFF. Written as DNA, the CDR3 is TGTGCCAGCAGTGTAACGGATGTACCGCAGTTCTTC. The rearrangement links TRBV6-1 to TRBJ2-1; D not resolved. V shed 4 bases and J shed 12 bases, with 13 bases lying between them. The length of the CDR3 is 12 residues. The germline CDR1 and CDR2 sequences are MNHNS and SASEGT.

This clonotype was detected a few times. The V call is TRBV12-3 or TRBV12-4, the J call TRBJ2-1; perhaps TRBD2 as D (5 bases). The germline V and J ends were trimmed by 2 bases and 13 bases, with 12 bases remaining between them. The CDR3 length is 12 residues. CDR3: CASSLSEGNQFF. The CDR3 DNA follows: TGTGCCAGCAGTTTAAGCGAGGGTAATCAGTTCTTC.

The J gene is TRBJ2-7, the V gene TRBV6-5, with 13 positions matching TRBD2. V was pared by 8 bases and J by 4 bases, with 14 bases of the junction left unmatched. CDR3 length equals 17 residues. Germline V gene data show CDR1 as MNHEY and CDR2 as SVGAGI. CDR3 loop: CASAPGTSGIKRYEQYF. The CDR3 DNA reads TGTGCCAGCGCCCCCGGGACTAGCGGGATTAAGCGGTACGAGCAGTACTTC.

The genes are TRBV7-6 and TRBJ1-2; D is unclear. The CDR3 covers 9 residues. Between the trimmed V and J ends, which lost 8 bases and 6 bases, there was a span of 4 bases. The germline V gene has CDR1 SGHVS and CDR2 FNYEAQ. The CDR3 nucleotides read TGTGCCAGCGAGGATGGCTACACCTTC. This gives the protein CASEDGYTF.

This clonotype has a handful of counts. V and J are TRBV28 and TRBJ2-1; no reliable D call. V was trimmed by 7 bases and J by 5 bases, leaving 6 bases between them. This CDR3 comprises 11 residues. CDR1 and CDR2 from the germline V gene are MDHEN and SYDVKM. CDR3 coding DNA: TGTGCCAGCACTGTTGACAATGAGCAGTTCTTC. The encoded protein is CASTVDNEQFF.

The chain is built from TRBV28 and TRBJ2-7; tentatively, D is TRBD1 (6 bases). Germline-derived CDR1 and CDR2 are MDHEN and SYDVKM. The germline V and J ends were trimmed by 7 bases and 3 bases, with 19 bases remaining between them. The CDR3 length is 15 residues. The CDR3 is CASNFTTGKSYEQYF. The CDR3, as DNA: TGTGCCAGCAATTTCACCACAGGGAAGAGCTACGAGCAGTACTTC.